One and the same sample provided the 28 T cell receptor beta chains below, sequenced in a study of blood T cell repertoires in COVID-19. The protocol was immunoSEQ multiplex PCR, while the TCRdb copy is restricted to in-frame clones and leaves out a portion. The table has some 38,000 clones, roughly three quarters seen once. Material for sequencing was peripheral blood. All receptors derive from a man aged 65-85 years with acute or convalescent COVID-19.

This sequence joins TRBV29-1 and TRBJ2-7, with TRBD2 matching 10 bases. The V gene end was trimmed by 0 bases and the J gene end by 4 bases; junction bases not matched to a gene: 9. The germline gives CDR1 SQVTM, CDR2 ANQGSEA. The CDR3 extends over 16 amino acids. CDR3 sequence: CSVEESASGGEYEQYF. The CDR3 nucleotides read TGCAGCGTTGAAGAATCGGCTAGCGGGGGAGAATACGAGCAGTACTTC.

Points on this clone: At one boundary the junction diverges from the germline segment, which might be a read error. The genes are TRBV7-9 and TRBJ2-7; weak D call: TRBD1 (6 bases). Germline CDR1 SEHNR, CDR2 FQNEAQ (reference sequence). The CDR3 extends over 12 amino acids. This CDR3 reads CASSPSGHGINF. In nucleotides, the CDR3 is TGTGCCAGCAGCCCGTCGGGACACGGGATAAACTTC.

This clone was seen more than once but under ten times. The chain couples TRBV6-2 or TRBV6-3 to TRBJ2-7, with D maybe TRBD1 (6 bases). In germline, CDR1 is MNHEY, CDR2 SVGEGT. The CDR3 spans 16 residues. V was clipped by 0 bases and J by 2 bases, with 14 bases between them. CDR3 residues: CASSYSRQVRTYEQYF. In DNA form, the CDR3 reads TGTGCCAGCAGTTACTCGAGACAGGTCAGGACCTACGAGCAGTACTTC.

This sequence joins TRBV7-2 and TRBJ2-7; a weak D match, TRBD1 (5 bases). Germline lookup yields CDR1 SGHTA and CDR2 FQGNSA. V lost 2 bases and J 3 bases, leaving 11 bases between the germline ends. The CDR3 length is 14 residues. This CDR3 is CASSLNRLVYEQYF. The CDR3 coding sequence is TGTGCCAGCAGCTTAAACAGGCTGGTCTACGAGCAGTACTTC.

This chain uses TRBV29-1 with TRBJ1-2; the D gene is possibly TRBD1 (5 bases). The length of the CDR3 is 11 residues. Germline CDR1 is SQVTM and CDR2 is ANQGSEA. V lost 7 bases, J lost 6 bases, and 12 bases lay in between. CDR3 DNA: TGCAGCGGCGTTGGGGGGAATGGCTACACCTTC. Encoded protein: CSGVGGNGYTF.

The chain uses TRBV27 and TRBJ2-1; D might be TRBD2 (5 bases). The ends were cut back, 3 bases at V and 5 bases at J, with 14 bases in the middle. The CDR3 covers 15 residues. CDR1 MNHEY and CDR2 SMNVEV come from the germline V gene (reference sequence). The CDR3 is CASSFQTSGNNEQFF. The DNA for the CDR3 is TGTGCCAGCAGTTTTCAGACTTCCGGGAACAATGAGCAGTTCTTC.

This clone showed up just a few times. The chain carries TRBV19 and TRBJ1-1; possibly TRBD1 for D (5 bases). This CDR3 region has 17 residues. V dropped 2 bases and J dropped 8 bases, with 24 bases sitting between them. Germline CDR1 reads LNHDA; CDR2 reads SQIVND (reference sequence). The chain's CDR3 is CASSIRERGAVAWEAFF. The CDR3 bases are TGTGCCAGTAGTATACGTGAAAGGGGCGCAGTTGCTTGGGAAGCTTTCTTT.

The chain carries TRBV7-8 and TRBJ1-5; 8 nucleotides line up with TRBD1. Trimming took 5 bases from V and 6 from J; bases not matched to a gene: 9. Germline V CDR1 and CDR2: SGHVS, FQNEAQ. This CDR3 is built from 15 residues. The CDR3 bases are TGTGCCAGCAGCCCTCAGGGGGCTCAAGGTCAGCCCCAGCATTTT. It encodes CASSPQGAQGQPQHF.

This chain joins TRBV6-5 and TRBJ2-4; possible D gene TRBD2, 7 bases. The CDR3 covers 14 residues. Trimming left V 7 bases short and J 8 bases short, with 18 bases between. The germline V gene has CDR1 MNHEY and CDR2 SVGAGI. The CDR3 reads CASNLASGGDIQYF. The DNA for the CDR3 is TGTGCCAGCAACCTCGCTTCGGGGGGCGACATTCAGTACTTC.

The rearrangement uses TRBV18 and TRBJ1-1; D is undetermined. This CDR3 is 12 amino acids long. V dropped 4 bases and J dropped 2 bases, with 5 bases sitting between them. Per germline, CDR1 KGHSH and CDR2 LQKENI. DNA of the CDR3: TGTGCCAGCTCACGGGCAAACACTGAAGCTTTCTTT. Encoded protein: CASSRANTEAFF. The variable domain in full, with the rest retrieved from reference TRBV18 and TRBJ1-1, is NAGVMQNPRHLVRRRGQEARLRCSPMKGHSHVYWYRQLPEEGLKFMVYLQKENIIDESGMPKERFSAEFPKEGPSILRIQQVVRGDSAAYFCASSRANTEAFFGQGTRLTVV.

The chain employs TRBV30 and TRBJ1-5; 9 bases fit TRBD1. The CDR3 length is 14 residues. Germline assignment: CDR1 GTSNPN and CDR2 SVGIG (reference sequence). The ends lost 2 bases at V and 9 bases at J; junction bases unmatched: 8. CDR3 DNA sequence: TGTGCCTGGAGTCCTAACAGGGGGCATGGGCCCCAGCATTTT. Its translation is CAWSPNRGHGPQHF. Filled out from reference TRBV30 and TRBJ1-5, the complete variable domain reads SQTIHQWPATLVQPVGSPLSLECTVEGTSNPNLYWYRQAAGRGLQLLFYSVGIGQISSEVPQNLSASRPQDRQFILSSKKLLLSDSGFYLCAWSPNRGHGPQHFGDGTRLSIL.

The chain has TRBV6-5 and TRBJ2-1, with 8 bases aligning to TRBD2. This CDR3 contains 13 residues. V was clipped by 6 bases and J by 8 bases; unmatched bases: 6. CDR1 is MNHEY and CDR2 is SVGAGI in the germline V gene. CDR3 in DNA: TGTGCCAGCAGCCCGAGCGGGGGCGATGAGCAGTTCTTC. Its translation is CASSPSGGDEQFF.

This chain links TRBV12-3 or TRBV12-4 with TRBJ1-2; possibly TRBD1 for D (5 bases). V lost 6 bases and J lost 5, with 13 bases in between. The CDR3 covers 13 residues. CDR3 sequence: CASSTQGGYGYTF. DNA for the CDR3: TGTGCCAGCAGCACCCAGGGTGGGTATGGCTACACCTTC.

J is TRBJ1-5 and V is TRBV12-5, with 7 bases aligning to TRBD1. CDR1 and CDR2 from the germline V gene are LGHNT and FRNRAP. The junction had 4 bases not matched to a gene; V was cut back by 6 bases and J by 2 bases. The CDR3 consists of 14 residues. CDR3 DNA: TGTGCTAGTGGACCAGGACAGGGCAATCAGCCCCAGCATTTT. Its translation: CASGPGQGNQPQHF.

This clone was detected a few times. This chain uses TRBV5-5 with TRBJ2-1; 11 bases are shared with TRBD2. Germline-derived CDR1 and CDR2 are SGHKS and YYEKEE (reference sequence). This CDR3 contains 16 residues. The V and J ends lost 4 bases and 0 bases, in that order; junction bases with no gene match: 3. In DNA form, the CDR3 reads TGTGCCAGCAGCGGACTAGCGGGTGGCTCCTACAATGAGCAGTTCTTC. Its translation: CASSGLAGGSYNEQFF.

This rearrangement joins TRBV7-9 to TRBJ1-2; 10 bases are shared with TRBD1. Germline CDR1 is SEHNR and CDR2 is FQNEAQ (reference sequence). With 2 bases clipped from V and 5 bases from J, the junction kept 5 bases outside the gene matches. The CDR3 contains 15 residues. In DNA form, the CDR3 reads TGTGCCAGCAGCTTACGGGACAGGGGAATGTATGGCTACACCTTC. Its translation is CASSLRDRGMYGYTF. Full variable domain (missing parts from reference TRBV7-9 and TRBJ1-2): DTGVSQNPRHKITKRGQNVTFRCDPISEHNRLYWYRQTLGQGPEFLTYFQNEAQLEKSRLLSDRFSAERPKGSFSTLEIQRTEQGDSAMYLCASSLRDRGMYGYTFGSGTRLTVV.

V usage is TRBV5-1 and J usage is TRBJ2-2; D is unclear. Trimming took off 1 base at V and 0 bases at J, with 7 bases between the two ends. CDR3 length equals 15 residues. In germline, CDR1 is SGHRS, CDR2 YFSETQ. The CDR3 region has the DNA TGCGCCAGCAGCTTGATGCACTCGAACACCGGGGAGCTGTTTTTT. Amino acid sequence: CASSLMHSNTGELFF.

This clone occurred a few times. The chain is built from TRBV27 and TRBJ1-2, with 8 bases lining up with TRBD1. This CDR3 has 15 amino acids. Trimming removed 6 bases from V and 2 bases from J; junction bases left unmatched: 8. Germline CDR1 MNHEY, CDR2 SMNVEV (reference sequence). The CDR3 sequence is CASSSLDRANYGYTF. The CDR3 nucleotides are TGTGCCAGCAGCTCATTGGACAGGGCCAACTATGGCTACACCTTC.

This clone was counted a few times. In DNA, the CDR3 is TGTGCCAGCAGTTGGACGGGAGACGAGCAGTACTTC. Its protein product is CASSWTGDEQYF. This chain links TRBV6-5 with TRBJ2-7; weak D call: TRBD2 (6 bases). The CDR3 loop spans 12 amino acids. V dropped 4 bases and J dropped 5 bases, with 9 bases sitting between them. Germline values: CDR1 MNHEY, CDR2 SVGAGI.

This rearrangement joins TRBV10-3 to TRBJ1-6, with 10 bases aligning to TRBD1. In germline, CDR1 is ENHRY, CDR2 SYGVKD. CDR3 length: 14 amino acids. V trimming: 2 bases; J trimming: 9 bases; junction bases outside the gene matches: 1. CDR3 sequence reads: CAISEGDRGSPLHF. Written as DNA, the CDR3 is TGTGCCATCAGTGAGGGGGACAGGGGTTCACCCCTCCACTTT.

This clone has a handful of counts. V and J are TRBV10-3 and TRBJ2-7; 8 bases align to TRBD1. In germline, CDR1 is ENHRY, CDR2 SYGVKD. The CDR3 has 16 amino acids. The V and J ends lost 3 bases and 4 bases, in that order; junction bases with no gene match: 11. This CDR3 reads CAISEPTGVVPYEQYF. CDR3 bases: TGTGCCATCAGTGAACCGACAGGGGTGGTTCCGTACGAGCAGTACTTC.

J is TRBJ1-1 and V is TRBV18, with 12 bases lining up with TRBD1. Trimming at V came to 1 base and at J to 3 bases, leaving 9 bases not matched to a gene. Germline V CDR1 and CDR2: KGHSH, LQKENI. The CDR3 has 18 amino acids. CDR3 loop: CASSPLGGTGGADTEAFF. CDR3 coding DNA: TGTGCCAGCTCACCACTGGGTGGGACAGGGGGCGCGGACACTGAAGCTTTCTTT.

The chain is built from TRBV27 and TRBJ1-2; 7 nucleotides agree with TRBD1. This CDR3 contains 15 residues. V gave up 6 bases and J gave up 0 bases; unmatched junction bases: 7. Germline V lookup: CDR1 MNHEY, CDR2 SMNVEV (reference sequence). CDR3: CASRLSTGPNYGYTF. DNA for the CDR3: TGTGCCAGCAGACTATCGACAGGGCCTAACTATGGCTACACCTTC.

The genes are TRBV6-6 and TRBJ2-2; D perhaps matches TRBD2 (5 bases). CDR3 length: 12 residues. V dropped 2 bases and J dropped 10 bases, with 8 bases sitting between them. Germline CDR1 and CDR2: MNHNY and SVGAGI (reference sequence). The CDR3 here is CASSYTREELFF. Here the CDR3 DNA reads TGTGCCAGCAGTTACACGAGGGAGGAGCTGTTTTTT.

This clone was counted once. The chain couples TRBV7-2 to TRBJ2-7, with 7 bases that match TRBD1. The CDR3 loop spans 16 amino acids. J lost 0 bases, V lost 3 bases, and 8 bases had no gene match. Germline V lookup: CDR1 SGHTA, CDR2 FQGNSA. CDR3: CASSFPGTEVSYEQYF. The CDR3 DNA reads as TGTGCCAGCAGCTTCCCCGGGACAGAGGTCTCCTACGAGCAGTACTTC.

The chain has TRBV19 and TRBJ1-1; TRBD1 might be the D (5 bases). The germline CDR1 and CDR2 sequences are LNHDA and SQIVND (reference sequence). This CDR3 contains 16 residues. V lost 1 base and J lost 0, with 12 bases in between. CDR3 in DNA: TGTGCCAGTAGTATAGCCTACGGGGGGATGAACACTGAAGCTTTCTTT. Protein product: CASSIAYGGMNTEAFF.

This rearrangement joins TRBV29-1 to TRBJ1-6; 9 bases fit TRBD1. The CDR3 has 12 residues. The V gene's germline CDR1 is SQVTM and CDR2 ANQGSEA. Trimming removed 7 bases from V and 9 bases from J; junction bases left unmatched: 4. CDR3 coding DNA: TGCAGCGCAGGGACAGGGAGTTCACCCCTCCACTTT. It encodes CSAGTGSSPLHF. The full variable domain, in which reference TRBV29-1 and TRBJ1-6 provide the parts outside the CDR3, is SAVISQKPSRDICQRGTSLTIQCQVDSQVTMMFWYRQQPGQSLTLIATANQGSEATYESGFVIDKFPISRPNLTFSTLTVSNMSPEDSSIYLCSAGTGSSPLHFGNGTRLTVT.

This sequence joins TRBV6-5 and TRBJ2-1, with TRBD2 identical over 9 bases. This CDR3 contains 14 residues. The V gene's germline CDR1 is MNHEY and CDR2 SVGAGI. The ends lost 6 bases at V and 4 bases at J; junction bases unmatched: 4. The CDR3 coding sequence is TGTGCCAGCAGCCGCGGGAGGGTATACAATGAGCAGTTCTTC. Its translation: CASSRGRVYNEQFF.